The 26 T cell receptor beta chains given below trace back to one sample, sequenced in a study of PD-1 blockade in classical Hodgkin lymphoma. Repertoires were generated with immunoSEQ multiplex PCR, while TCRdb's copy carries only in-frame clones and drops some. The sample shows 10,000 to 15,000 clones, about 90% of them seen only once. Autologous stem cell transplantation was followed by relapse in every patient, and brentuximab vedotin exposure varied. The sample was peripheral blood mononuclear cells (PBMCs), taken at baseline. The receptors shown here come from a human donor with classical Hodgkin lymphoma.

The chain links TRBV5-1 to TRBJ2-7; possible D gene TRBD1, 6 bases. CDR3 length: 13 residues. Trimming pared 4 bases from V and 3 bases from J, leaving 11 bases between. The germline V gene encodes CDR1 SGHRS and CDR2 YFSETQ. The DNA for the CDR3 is TGCGCCAGCAGCCGAGAACAGGGCTACGAGCAGTACTTC. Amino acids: CASSREQGYEQYF.

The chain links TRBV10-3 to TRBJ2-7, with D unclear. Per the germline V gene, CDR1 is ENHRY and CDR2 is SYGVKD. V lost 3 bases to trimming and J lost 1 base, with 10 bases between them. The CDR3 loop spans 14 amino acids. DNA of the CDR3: TGTGCCATCAGTGATTCGGTGGGATCCTACGAGCAGTACTTC. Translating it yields CAISDSVGSYEQYF.

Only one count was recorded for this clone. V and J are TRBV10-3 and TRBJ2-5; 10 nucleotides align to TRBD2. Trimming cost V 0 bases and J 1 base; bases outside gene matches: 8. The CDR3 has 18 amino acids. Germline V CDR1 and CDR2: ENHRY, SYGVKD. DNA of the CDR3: TGTGCCATCAGTGAGTCCCTAGCGGGGGCCGGGATCCAAGAGACCCAGTACTTC. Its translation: CAISESLAGAGIQETQYF.

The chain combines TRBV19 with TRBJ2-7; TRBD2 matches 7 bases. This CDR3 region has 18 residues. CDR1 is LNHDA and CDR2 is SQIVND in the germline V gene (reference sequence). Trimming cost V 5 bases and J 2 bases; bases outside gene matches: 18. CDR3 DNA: TGTGCCAGTAGTTTTTCCGGGGCTTGGCGGGGGAGCACCTACGAGCAGTACTTC. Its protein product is CASSFSGAWRGSTYEQYF.

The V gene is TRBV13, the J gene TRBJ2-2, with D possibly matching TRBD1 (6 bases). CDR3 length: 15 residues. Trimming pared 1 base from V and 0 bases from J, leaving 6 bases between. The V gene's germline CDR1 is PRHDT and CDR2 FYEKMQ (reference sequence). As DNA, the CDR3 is TGTGCCAGCAGCTTAGACAGGGCGAACACCGGGGAGCTGTTTTTT. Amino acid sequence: CASSLDRANTGELFF.

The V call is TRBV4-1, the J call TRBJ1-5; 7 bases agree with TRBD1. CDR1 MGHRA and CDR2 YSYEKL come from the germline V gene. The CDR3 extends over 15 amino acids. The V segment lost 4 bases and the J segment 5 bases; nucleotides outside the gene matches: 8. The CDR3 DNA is TGCGCCAGCAGCCCGGGGAGGACAGGCCATCAGCCCCAGCATTTT. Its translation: CASSPGRTGHQPQHF.

CDR3 sequence: CASSLRAPGTQYF. CDR3 DNA sequence: TGTGCCAGCAGTTTACGTGCGCCGGGGACCCAGTACTTC. This chain joins TRBV28 and TRBJ2-5; D not resolved. Per germline, CDR1 MDHEN and CDR2 SYDVKM. Trimming shortened V by 2 bases and J by 7 bases, and 11 bases separated the two germline ends. The CDR3 sequence is 13 residues long.

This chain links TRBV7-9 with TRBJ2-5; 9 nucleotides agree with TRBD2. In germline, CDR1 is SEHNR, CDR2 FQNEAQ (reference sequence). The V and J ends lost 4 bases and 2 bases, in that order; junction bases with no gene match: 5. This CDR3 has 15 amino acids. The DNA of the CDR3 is TGTGCCAGCAGCTGGGTAGCGGGGGTACAAGAGACCCAGTACTTC. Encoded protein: CASSWVAGVQETQYF.

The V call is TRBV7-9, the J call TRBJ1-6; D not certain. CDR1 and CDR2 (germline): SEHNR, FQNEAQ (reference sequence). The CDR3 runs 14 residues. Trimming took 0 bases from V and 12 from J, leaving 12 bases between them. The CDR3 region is CASSLAGGQKPLHF. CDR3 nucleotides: TGTGCCAGCAGCTTAGCAGGCGGGCAAAAACCCCTCCACTTT.

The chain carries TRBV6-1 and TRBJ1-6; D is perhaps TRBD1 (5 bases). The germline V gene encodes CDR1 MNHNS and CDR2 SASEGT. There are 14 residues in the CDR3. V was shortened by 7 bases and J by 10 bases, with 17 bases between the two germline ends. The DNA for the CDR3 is TGTGCCAGCATGATCGGGACCCCGTTGTCACCCCTCCACTTT. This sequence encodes CASMIGTPLSPLHF.

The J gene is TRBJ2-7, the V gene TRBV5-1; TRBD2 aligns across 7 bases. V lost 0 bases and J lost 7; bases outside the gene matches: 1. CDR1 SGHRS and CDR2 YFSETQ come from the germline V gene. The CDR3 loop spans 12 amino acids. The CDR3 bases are TGCGCCAGCAGCTTGGCCGGGGGGGAGCAGTACTTC. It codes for CASSLAGGEQYF.

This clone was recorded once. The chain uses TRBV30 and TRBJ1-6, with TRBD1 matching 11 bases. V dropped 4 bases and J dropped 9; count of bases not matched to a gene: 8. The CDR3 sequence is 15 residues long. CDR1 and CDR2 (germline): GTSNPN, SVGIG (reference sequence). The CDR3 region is CAWNLGTGGFSPLHF. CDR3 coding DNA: TGTGCCTGGAACCTCGGGACAGGGGGTTTTTCACCCCTCCACTTT.

CDR3 sequence (DNA): TGCGCCAGCAGCAGTGGGGGGCCGGGGGAGACCCAGTACTTC. Amino acid sequence: CASSSGGPGETQYF. The chain joins TRBV5-1 to TRBJ2-5, with D perhaps TRBD1 or TRBD2 (6 bases each). This CDR3 has 14 amino acids. The V gene lost 4 bases and the J gene lost 5 bases, with 15 bases spanning the gap. Germline V gene lookup returns CDR1 SGHRS and CDR2 YFSETQ.

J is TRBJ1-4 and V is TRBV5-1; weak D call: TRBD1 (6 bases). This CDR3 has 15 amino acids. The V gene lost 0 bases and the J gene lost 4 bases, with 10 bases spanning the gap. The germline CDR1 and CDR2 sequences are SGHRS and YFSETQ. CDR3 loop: CASSLAGGDNEKLFF. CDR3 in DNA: TGCGCCAGCAGCTTGGCCGGGGGCGATAATGAAAAACTGTTTTTT.

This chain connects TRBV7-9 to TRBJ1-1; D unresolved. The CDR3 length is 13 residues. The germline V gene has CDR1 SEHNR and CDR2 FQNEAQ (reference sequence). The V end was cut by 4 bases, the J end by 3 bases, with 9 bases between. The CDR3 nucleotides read TGTGCCAGCAGCTCGCAGCAGGACACTGAAGCTTTCTTT. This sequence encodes CASSSQQDTEAFF. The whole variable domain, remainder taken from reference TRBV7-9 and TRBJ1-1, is DTGVSQNPRHKITKRGQNVTFRCDPISEHNRLYWYRQTLGQGPEFLTYFQNEAQLEKSRLLSDRFSAERPKGSFSTLEIQRTEQGDSAMYLCASSSQQDTEAFFGQGTRLTVV.

Here the CDR3 reads CASSRGGSNEKLFF. The CDR3 DNA reads as TGTGCCAGCAGTCGAGGGGGGTCTAATGAAAAACTGTTTTTT. V gene TRBV6-1 combines with J gene TRBJ1-4; tentative D call: TRBD1 (6 bases). Germline CDR1 reads MNHNS; CDR2 reads SASEGT. The length of the CDR3 is 14 residues. Trimming removed 5 bases at V and 3 bases at J, with 10 bases between.

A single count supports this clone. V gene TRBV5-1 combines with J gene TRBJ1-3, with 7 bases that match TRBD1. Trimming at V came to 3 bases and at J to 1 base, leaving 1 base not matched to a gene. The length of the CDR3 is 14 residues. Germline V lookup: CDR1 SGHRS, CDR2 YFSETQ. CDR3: CASSSQGSGNTIYF. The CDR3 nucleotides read TGCGCCAGCAGCTCACAGGGGTCTGGAAACACCATATATTTT.

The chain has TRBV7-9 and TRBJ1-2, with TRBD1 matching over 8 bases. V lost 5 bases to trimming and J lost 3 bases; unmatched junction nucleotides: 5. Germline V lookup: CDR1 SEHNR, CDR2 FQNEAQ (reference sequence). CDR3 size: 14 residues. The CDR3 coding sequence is TGTGCCAGCAGCAGGGGACAGGTGGACTATGGCTACACCTTC. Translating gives CASSRGQVDYGYTF.

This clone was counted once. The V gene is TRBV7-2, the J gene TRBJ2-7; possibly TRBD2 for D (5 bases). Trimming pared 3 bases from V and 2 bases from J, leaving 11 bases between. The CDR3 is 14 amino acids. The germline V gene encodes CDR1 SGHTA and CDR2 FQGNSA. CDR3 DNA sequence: TGTGCCAGCAGCTTGAATGGAGGACCCTACGAGCAGTACTTC. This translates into CASSLNGGPYEQYF.

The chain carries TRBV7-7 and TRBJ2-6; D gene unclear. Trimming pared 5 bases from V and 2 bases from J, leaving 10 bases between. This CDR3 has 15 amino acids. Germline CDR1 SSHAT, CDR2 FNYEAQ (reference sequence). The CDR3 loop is CASSPPRPGANVLTF. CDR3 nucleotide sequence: TGTGCCAGCAGCCCCCCGCGCCCTGGGGCCAACGTCCTGACTTTC.

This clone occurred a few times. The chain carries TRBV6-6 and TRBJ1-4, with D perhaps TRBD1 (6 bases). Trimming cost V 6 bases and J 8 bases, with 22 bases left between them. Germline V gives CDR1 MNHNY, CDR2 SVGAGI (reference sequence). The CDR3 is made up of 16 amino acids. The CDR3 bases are TGTGCCAGCAGCACTACCACAGGGCTCGCGGGCGAAAAACTGTTTTTT. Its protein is CASSTTTGLAGEKLFF.

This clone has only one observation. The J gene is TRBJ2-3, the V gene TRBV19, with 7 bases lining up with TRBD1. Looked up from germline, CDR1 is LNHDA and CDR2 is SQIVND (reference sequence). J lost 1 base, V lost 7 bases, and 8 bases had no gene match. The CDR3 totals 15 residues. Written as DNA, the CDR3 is TGTGCCAGTACGGGGAGACAGGGAGGCACAGATACGCAGTATTTT. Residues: CASTGRQGGTDTQYF.

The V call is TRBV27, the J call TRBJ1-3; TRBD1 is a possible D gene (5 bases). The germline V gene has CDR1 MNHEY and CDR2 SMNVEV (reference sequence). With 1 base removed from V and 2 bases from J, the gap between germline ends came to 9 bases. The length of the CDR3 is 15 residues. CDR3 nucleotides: TGTGCCAGCAGTTTATGGGGGGATCCTGGAAACACCATATATTTT. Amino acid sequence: CASSLWGDPGNTIYF.

As DNA, the CDR3 is TGTGCCAGTAGTTCAAGGGGACAGGCCGCCTACGAGCAGTACTTC. Residues: CASSSRGQAAYEQYF. V and J are TRBV19 and TRBJ2-7; 8 positions agree with TRBD1. Germline CDR1 is LNHDA and CDR2 is SQIVND (reference sequence). This CDR3 has 15 amino acids. After removal of 5 bases from V and 2 bases from J, the junction contained 8 bases not matched to a gene.

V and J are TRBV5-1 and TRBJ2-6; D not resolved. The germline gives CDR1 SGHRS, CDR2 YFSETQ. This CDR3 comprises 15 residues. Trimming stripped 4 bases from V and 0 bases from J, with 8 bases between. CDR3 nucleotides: TGCGCCAGCAGCCCTTCTTCCTCTGGGGCCAACGTCCTGACTTTC. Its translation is CASSPSSSGANVLTF.

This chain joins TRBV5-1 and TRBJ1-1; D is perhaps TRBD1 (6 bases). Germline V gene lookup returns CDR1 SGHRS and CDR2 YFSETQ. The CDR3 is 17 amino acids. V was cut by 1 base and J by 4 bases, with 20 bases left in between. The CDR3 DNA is TGCGCCAGCAGCTTGATCCCCAGTCAGATAGGGGGCACTGAAGCTTTCTTT. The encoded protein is CASSLIPSQIGGTEAFF.